The sequence of this T cell receptor (beta chain) was determined in a study of T cell changes during pregnancy in multiple sclerosis (dated by TCRdb to between 2018 and 2021). Regarding the complete study: The study looked at changes in the T cell repertoire across pregnancy in women with multiple sclerosis.

As to this clone: The antigen this receptor binds is unknown. Qualities for individual bases were not recorded, and no much larger clone is one base off.

The library relied on the immunoSEQ multiplex PCR assay. TCRdb limited this immuneACCESS table to in-frame rearrangements with V and J called. A share of clones is missing; checked studies link under half to unresolved V genes, and the rest is unexplained. Within this sample are about 110,000 clones, with roughly 90% of them counted one time only. The ten top clones hold around 1.5% of the sample. V is cut back by 7 bases and J by 8 bases, with 9 bases in the junction unmatched. Measured from the cysteine to the phenylalanine, the CDR3 is 14 residues long. Only CDR3 DNA remains: 42 bases, in frame from the first base. Per the germline V gene (reference sequence), MNHEY is the CDR1 and SMNVEV is the CDR2.

The sample consisted of peripheral blood, taken after pregnancy. The V gene is TRBV27 and the J gene is TRBJ1-4, and TRBD1 matches 8 of the central bases. This clonotype was obtained from a female donor with multiple sclerosis, enrolled in a pregnancy study. The CDR3 loop reads CASKGGQGAEKLFF. The nucleotides read TGTGCCAGCAAGGGGGGGCAGGGGGCGGAAAAACTGTTTTTT. Outside the CDR3, residues come from the reference TRBV27 and TRBJ1-4 proteins, so the full variable domain is: EAQVTQNPRYLITVTGKKLTVTCSQNMNHEYMSWYRQDPGLGLRQIYYSMNVEVTDKGDVPEGYKVSRKEKRNFPLILESPSPNQTSLYFCASKGGQGAEKLFFGSGTQLSVL.